The 9 T cell receptor beta chains given below trace back to one sample, sequenced in a study of T-cell memory formation after mild COVID-19. One entry per CDR3 protein results from TCRdb running MiXCR on the 5' RACE reads. Found here are roughly 100,000 distinct CDR3 sequences, about 13% of them singletons; the top ten hold about a quarter. Sequencing input: PBMCs or a T cell subset sorted from them (not recorded which). These receptors all stem from an adult woman who had mild COVID-19 (a few samples of this study predate the infection). Cell type and time point are not known.

V usage is TRBV4-3 and J usage is TRBJ1-1; D perhaps matches TRBD1 (6 bases). Germline lookup yields CDR1 LGHNA and CDR2 YSLEER. The CDR3 loop spans 16 amino acids. Deletions cut 3 bases from V and 10 bases from J, with 24 bases between. CDR3 region: CASSHDDRLGSRAAFF. DNA for the CDR3: TGCGCCAGCAGCCATGATGACAGGCTGGGCTCCAGGGCAGCTTTCTTT.

The V gene is TRBV6-2 or TRBV6-3, the J gene TRBJ2-1, with TRBD2 identical over 14 bases. Germline loops: CDR1 MNHEY, CDR2 SVGEGT. There are 15 residues in the CDR3. V trimming: 6 bases; J trimming: 8 bases; junction bases outside the gene matches: 6. CDR3 sequence reads: CASSPGTSGSDEQFF. The CDR3 nucleotides are TGTGCCAGCAGCCCTGGGACTAGCGGGAGCGATGAGCAGTTCTTC.

This clonotype has a handful of counts. The CDR3: CSVDGGDYEQYF. The CDR3 region has the DNA TGCAGCGTTGATGGGGGGGACTACGAGCAGTACTTC. V and J are TRBV29-1 and TRBJ2-7; 7 bases map to TRBD2. CDR1 and CDR2 from the germline V gene are SQVTM and ANQGSEA. The CDR3 extends over 12 amino acids. Trimming cost V 3 bases and J 3 bases; bases outside gene matches: 2.

The chain uses TRBV12-3 or TRBV12-4 and TRBJ2-7; tentatively, D is TRBD1 (7 bases). The CDR3 is 15 residues long. Trimming left V 3 bases short and J 2 bases short, with 14 bases between. CDR3 protein: CASSLVRGVPYEQYF. Written as DNA, the CDR3 is TGTGCCAGCAGTTTGGTCAGGGGGGTACCCTACGAGCAGTACTTC.

This clonotype was seen repeatedly, ten times or more. The chain uses TRBV29-1 and TRBJ2-3; no clear D. The CDR3 is made up of 15 amino acids. Looked up from germline, CDR1 is SQVTM and CDR2 is ANQGSEA. Trimming took 6 bases from V and 1 from J, leaving 17 bases between them. The CDR3 DNA sequence: TGCAGCGTCCTCGACTGGCAGCTGGGCACAGATACGCAGTATTTT. Translating it yields CSVLDWQLGTDTQYF.

The sample holds many counts of this clonotype. CDR3 bases: TGCAGCGTATTAGCGGGGATCGACTCCTACAATGAGCAGTTCTTC. Translation gives CSVLAGIDSYNEQFF. J is TRBJ2-1 and V is TRBV29-1, with 8 bases matching TRBD2. This CDR3 is built from 15 residues. Per the germline V gene, CDR1 is SQVTM and CDR2 is ANQGSEA. J lost 0 bases, V lost 6 bases, and 7 bases had no gene match.

There are a few counts of this clonotype. The chain is built from TRBV6-6 and TRBJ1-1; D is ambiguous. Looked up from germline, CDR1 is MNHNY and CDR2 is SVGAGI (reference sequence). The germline V and J ends were trimmed by 3 bases and 11 bases, with 13 bases remaining between them. The CDR3 spans 12 residues. The CDR3 DNA reads as TGTGCCAGCAGTTATCAGGCAGGCTCGGCTTTCTTT. Translating gives CASSYQAGSAFF.

V gene TRBV4-1 combines with J gene TRBJ2-7, with D perhaps TRBD1 (5 bases). The V gene's germline CDR1 is MGHRA and CDR2 YSYEKL. Trimming removed 4 bases from V and 8 bases from J, with 15 bases in between. CDR3 length: 13 residues. CDR3 loop: CASSPSQGIKQYF. DNA for the CDR3: TGCGCCAGCAGCCCATCTCAGGGAATCAAGCAGTACTTC.

This clonotype has more than one count but fewer than ten. This chain links TRBV3-1 with TRBJ1-2; 7 bases fit TRBD1. The CDR3 contains 14 residues. In germline, CDR1 is LGHDT, CDR2 YNNKEL (reference sequence). The J segment lost 7 bases and the V segment lost 4 bases, leaving 9 bases of the junction unmatched. As DNA, the CDR3 is TGTGCCAGCAGCCCCGACGGAGGGGGCATTGGCTACACCTTC. Its protein is CASSPDGGGIGYTF.